The 30 T cell receptor beta chains below come from one sample, sequenced in a study of blood T cell repertoires in COVID-19. Sequencing used immunoSEQ multiplex PCR; TCRdb keeps in-frame clones, though not all of them. The sample has approximately 260,000 clones; roughly 88% are singletons. Sequencing was carried out using PBMCs or T cells enriched from blood (not recorded which). The receptors come from a woman aged 40 to 50 with acute COVID-19.

This clone has only one observation. The chain has TRBV27 and TRBJ1-1, with D possibly matching TRBD1 (5 bases). CDR1 is MNHEY and CDR2 is SMNVEV in the germline V gene (reference sequence). V lost 0 bases, J lost 4 bases, and 24 bases lay in between. CDR3 length equals 19 residues. CDR3 nucleotides: TGTGCCAGCAGTTTATCGGATCCAGGATTAGGGGAATCGAGCACTGAAGCTTTCTTT. Protein sequence: CASSLSDPGLGESSTEAFF.

The CDR3 spells CASSSDSGTGREKLFF. Written as DNA, the CDR3 is TGTGCCAGCAGTTCGGACTCCGGGACAGGGAGAGAAAAACTGTTTTTT. The gene calls are TRBV28 and TRBJ1-4, with 9 positions matching TRBD1. The germline CDR1 and CDR2 sequences are MDHEN and SYDVKM. Unmatched junction bases numbered 11, after V lost 4 bases and J lost 8 bases. CDR3 length: 16 amino acids.

This sequence joins TRBV5-6 and TRBJ2-2; TRBD1 aligns across 9 bases. The germline V gene has CDR1 SGHDT and CDR2 YYEEEE. Losses at the gene ends were 5 bases for V and 4 bases for J; bases not matched to a gene: 9. There are 16 residues in the CDR3. The CDR3 DNA follows: TGTGCCAGCAGTACCACCCGGGACAGGGTCACCGGGGAGCTGTTTTTT. Protein: CASSTTRDRVTGELFF.

The chain recombines TRBV5-1 with TRBJ2-2, with D maybe TRBD2 (6 bases). Trimming took off 4 bases at V and 0 bases at J, with 13 bases between the two ends. Germline lookup yields CDR1 SGHRS and CDR2 YFSETQ. This CDR3 has 16 amino acids. The CDR3 spells CASSMLGGANTGELFF. The CDR3 DNA reads TGCGCCAGCAGCATGTTGGGCGGGGCGAACACCGGGGAGCTGTTTTTT.

The chain is built from TRBV5-1 and TRBJ1-1, with TRBD1 matching over 9 bases. The ends lost 0 bases at V and 6 bases at J; junction bases unmatched: 12. CDR3 size: 17 residues. Germline loops: CDR1 SGHRS, CDR2 YFSETQ. CDR3 amino acids: CASSLVGIGQGFAEAFF. CDR3 DNA: TGCGCCAGCAGCTTGGTAGGGATTGGACAGGGGTTTGCTGAAGCTTTCTTT.

The chain links TRBV7-2 to TRBJ2-3; D not resolved. Germline values: CDR1 SGHTA, CDR2 FQGNSA. Trimming left V 1 base short and J 3 bases short, with 8 bases between. The CDR3 is 14 amino acids. The chain's CDR3 is CASSLGALTDTQYF. CDR3 nucleotide sequence: TGTGCCAGCAGCTTAGGCGCGCTGACAGATACGCAGTATTTT.

The rearrangement joins TRBV11-2 to TRBJ2-5; D is possibly TRBD1 (6 bases). The V end lost 2 bases, the J end lost 4 bases, and 20 bases lay between the germline ends. CDR1 is SGHAT, CDR2 FQNNGV, per germline. The CDR3 has 17 residues. CDR3 in DNA: TGTGCCAGCAGCTTACACGGTTTACAGGGTACGGGAGAGACCCAGTACTTC. Residues: CASSLHGLQGTGETQYF.

The V gene is TRBV5-4, the J gene TRBJ2-7; 8 bases line up with TRBD2. With 0 bases clipped from V and 6 bases from J, the junction kept 8 bases outside the gene matches. This CDR3 comprises 15 residues. In germline, CDR1 is SGHNT, CDR2 YYREEE (reference sequence). In nucleotides, the CDR3 is TGTGCCAGCAGCTTGGTTGGGACTAGAATCGCCGAGCAGTACTTC. This gives the protein CASSLVGTRIAEQYF.

This clone has just a few counts. The sample has other DNA sequences that encode this CDR3 too. The chain combines TRBV5-4 with TRBJ1-2; D gene unclear. The germline CDR1 and CDR2 sequences are SGHNT and YYREEE (reference sequence). CDR3 length: 14 amino acids. The V and J ends lost 0 bases and 0 bases respectively, with 6 bases between them. CDR3 amino acids: CASSLGGANYGYTF. CDR3 coding DNA: TGTGCCAGCAGCTTGGGCGGGGCTAACTATGGCTACACCTTC.

This chain joins TRBV6-2 or TRBV6-3 and TRBJ1-1; 8 bases line up with TRBD1. The CDR3 is 15 amino acids. CDR1 is MNHEY and CDR2 is SVGEGT in the germline V gene. The J segment lost 0 bases and the V segment lost 5 bases, leaving 5 bases of the junction unmatched. Here the CDR3 DNA reads TGTGCCAGCAGTCCGCGACAGGGGTTGAACACTGAAGCTTTCTTT. Translated: CASSPRQGLNTEAFF.

CDR3 residues: CASSQLRGNNEKLFF. CDR3 nucleotide sequence: TGTGCCAGCAGCCAACTAAGGGGGAATAATGAAAAACTGTTTTTT. The chain has TRBV14 and TRBJ1-4; maybe TRBD1 (6 bases). V lost 2 bases and J lost 4, with 11 bases in between. There are 15 residues in the CDR3. Per germline, CDR1 SGHDN and CDR2 FVKESK.

CDR3: CSASWGTAGGVEQYF. The CDR3 DNA sequence: TGCAGTGCTAGTTGGGGGACAGCGGGAGGGGTCGAGCAGTACTTC. J is TRBJ2-7 and V is TRBV20-1; 10 positions agree with TRBD2. This CDR3 contains 15 residues. The germline gives CDR1 DFQATT, CDR2 SNEGSKA (reference sequence). V was clipped by 3 bases and J by 6 bases; unmatched bases: 11.

This chain uses TRBV28 with TRBJ2-5; 8 nucleotides match TRBD1. This CDR3 spans 14 amino acids. The V gene's germline CDR1 is MDHEN and CDR2 SYDVKM. V was clipped by 4 bases and J by 4 bases; unmatched bases: 5. DNA of the CDR3: TGTGCCAGCAGTTCTACAGGGGGAGGAGAGACCCAGTACTTC. Its protein is CASSSTGGGETQYF.

This sequence joins TRBV7-6 and TRBJ2-1; D is uncertain. CDR3 length equals 15 residues. V lost 1 base to trimming and J lost 2 bases, with 9 bases between them. CDR1 is SGHVS and CDR2 is FNYEAQ in the germline V gene. CDR3 coding DNA: TGTGCCAGCAGCTTAGGTAGCTTCCCCTACAATGAGCAGTTCTTC. Its translation is CASSLGSFPYNEQFF.

The chain recombines TRBV4-1 with TRBJ1-2, with D unclear. Germline V gene data show CDR1 as MGHRA and CDR2 as YSYEKL. The germline V and J ends were trimmed by 0 bases and 5 bases, with 13 bases remaining between them. The CDR3 sequence is 15 residues long. The CDR3, as DNA: TGCGCCAGCAGCCAAGATCCTGGCACTATATATGGCTACACCTTC. This sequence encodes CASSQDPGTIYGYTF.

This clone was detected once. The chain links TRBV4-1 to TRBJ2-5; perhaps TRBD2 as D (5 bases). The CDR3 has 12 amino acids. V was pared by 1 base and J by 5 bases, with 5 bases between. The germline CDR1 and CDR2 sequences are MGHRA and YSYEKL. The CDR3 loop is CASSQGGETQYF. The CDR3 DNA is TGCGCCAGCAGCCAAGGCGGGGAGACCCAGTACTTC.

The genes are TRBV27 and TRBJ1-4, with 7 bases aligning to TRBD1. The germline V gene encodes CDR1 MNHEY and CDR2 SMNVEV (reference sequence). V lost 1 base to trimming and J lost 4 bases; unmatched junction nucleotides: 6. This CDR3 contains 16 residues. CDR3 nucleotide sequence: TGTGCCAGCAGTTTATTGAGAGGGGGCGGTAATGAAAAACTGTTTTTT. Amino acid sequence: CASSLLRGGGNEKLFF.

The chain recombines TRBV5-1 with TRBJ1-2, with TRBD1 matching 9 bases. Per germline, CDR1 SGHRS and CDR2 YFSETQ. Trimming cost V 6 bases and J 5 bases; bases outside gene matches: 8. CDR3 length: 14 amino acids. For the CDR3, the DNA is TGCGCCAGCAATAACGGACAGGGGATTTATGGCTACACCTTC. This gives the protein CASNNGQGIYGYTF.

V and J are TRBV4-1 and TRBJ2-2, with 10 bases aligning to TRBD1. The CDR3 is 19 amino acids. The germline CDR1 and CDR2 sequences are MGHRA and YSYEKL. V lost 2 bases and J lost 2; bases outside the gene matches: 11. The CDR3 DNA reads TGCGCCAGCAGCCAATTTCTAACCGGGACAGGGGCTAACACCGGGGAGCTGTTTTTT. Its protein product is CASSQFLTGTGANTGELFF.

This clone occurred once. The CDR3 loop reads CASRKTGANSPLHF. DNA for the CDR3: TGTGCCAGCAGGAAGACAGGGGCGAATTCACCCCTCCACTTT. The V gene is TRBV2, the J gene TRBJ1-6, with 8 bases matching TRBD1. The CDR3 covers 14 residues. The V gene end was trimmed by 6 bases and the J gene end by 7 bases; junction bases not matched to a gene: 5. Per the germline V gene, CDR1 is SNHLY and CDR2 is FYNNEI.

The V call is TRBV10-3, the J call TRBJ2-3; TRBD1 matches at 7 bases. This CDR3 contains 14 residues. The germline CDR1 and CDR2 sequences are ENHRY and SYGVKD. V shed 6 bases and J 2 bases; nucleotides not matched to a gene: 5. The CDR3 loop is CAIRPGTATDTQYF. The CDR3 DNA sequence: TGTGCCATCAGGCCTGGGACAGCCACAGATACGCAGTATTTT.

The chain has TRBV4-1 and TRBJ1-1; tentatively, D is TRBD1 (6 bases). CDR1 is MGHRA and CDR2 is YSYEKL in the germline V gene. This CDR3 is built from 13 residues. Trimming cost V 0 bases and J 6 bases, with 8 bases left between them. The CDR3 region is CASSQEGGSEAFF. The CDR3 region has the DNA TGCGCCAGCAGCCAAGAAGGGGGTTCTGAAGCTTTCTTT.

This clone was recorded only once. The chain links TRBV4-2 to TRBJ1-4, with 8 positions matching TRBD1. V was clipped by 4 bases and J by 8 bases; unmatched bases: 6. The CDR3 loop spans 14 amino acids. Germline-derived CDR1 and CDR2 are LGHNA and YNFKEQ. Written as DNA, the CDR3 is TGTGCCAGCAGCCTGGGGACAGGTGGGGAAAAACTGTTTTTT. The encoded protein is CASSLGTGGEKLFF.

The rearrangement uses TRBV19 and TRBJ1-2; D perhaps matches TRBD1 (6 bases). The germline V gene encodes CDR1 LNHDA and CDR2 SQIVND (reference sequence). The CDR3 has 13 amino acids. The ends were cut back, 7 bases at V and 0 bases at J, with 9 bases in the middle. The CDR3 DNA is TGTGCCAGTATAGACAGGACTAACTATGGCTACACCTTC. It translates to CASIDRTNYGYTF. The complete variable domain, with remaining parts taken from reference TRBV19 and TRBJ1-2, reads DGGITQSPKYLFRKEGQNVTLSCEQNLNHDAMYWYRQDPGQGLRLIYYSQIVNDFQKGDIAEGYSVSREKKESFPLTVTSAQKNPTAFYLCASIDRTNYGYTFGSGTRLTVV.

The CDR3 region has the DNA TGTGCCGGACAGGGTTCCTACGAGCAGTACTTC. Translation gives CAGQGSYEQYF. This chain joins TRBV30 and TRBJ2-7; 8 bases are a match to TRBD1. Per germline, CDR1 GTSNPN and CDR2 SVGIG (reference sequence). With V trimmed by 8 bases and J by 1 base, 1 base remained unmatched. The CDR3 has 11 residues.

The chain joins TRBV6-5 to TRBJ1-6; tentative D call: TRBD1 (5 bases). From germline, CDR1 is MNHEY and CDR2 SVGAGI. V lost 5 bases to trimming and J lost 17 bases, with 13 bases between them. The CDR3 has 11 amino acids. CDR3 residues: CASSIRGGVHF. The CDR3 DNA reads TGTGCCAGCAGTATCCGTGGGGGGGTCCACTTT.

This sequence joins TRBV6-1 and TRBJ2-1; D not certain. The CDR3 consists of 16 residues. CDR1 is MNHNS and CDR2 is SASEGT in the germline V gene. Trimming shortened V by 2 bases and J by 6 bases, and 17 bases separated the two germline ends. Written as DNA, the CDR3 is TGTGCCAGCAGTGAACAGTTTAGCATCCCGGGCAATGAGCAGTTCTTC. Translating it yields CASSEQFSIPGNEQFF.

This rearrangement joins TRBV27 to TRBJ1-1; TRBD1 is a possible D gene (5 bases). Germline loops: CDR1 MNHEY, CDR2 SMNVEV (reference sequence). The V and J ends lost 7 bases and 1 base respectively, with 13 bases between them. CDR3 size: 14 residues. This CDR3 reads CASKDGAPNTEAFF. The CDR3 DNA follows: TGTGCCAGCAAAGATGGGGCTCCGAACACTGAAGCTTTCTTT.

The V call is TRBV7-9, the J call TRBJ2-1; unclear D gene. The ends were cut back, 4 bases at V and 9 bases at J, with 4 bases in the middle. Looked up from germline, CDR1 is SEHNR and CDR2 is FQNEAQ (reference sequence). The CDR3 runs 10 residues. CDR3 sequence: CASSWPEQFF. For the CDR3, the DNA is TGTGCCAGCAGCTGGCCTGAGCAGTTCTTC.

About this clone itself: The sample contains more than one DNA sequence encoding this CDR3. The chain couples TRBV2 to TRBJ2-1; 8 bases are a match to TRBD1. Trimming removed 4 bases from V and 1 base from J; junction bases left unmatched: 0. This CDR3 region has 14 residues. Germline V gives CDR1 SNHLY, CDR2 FYNNEI. This chain's CDR3 is CASSGQGSYNEQFF. The CDR3 nucleotides read TGTGCCAGCAGTGGACAGGGGTCCTACAATGAGCAGTTCTTC.